Presented here are 13 T cell receptor beta chains from one specimen sequenced in a study of blood T cells in healthy people across ages. Alongside a J-beta primer mix, a sample-barcoded 5' primer served in a second PCR lasting roughly 6 to 12 cycles. TCRdb reprocessed the 5' RACE reads via MiXCR and lists one record per CDR3 protein. Of approximately 780,000 distinct CDR3 sequences detected, about a quarter appear once; the ten largest clones hold 2.5% to 3.5%. The same data also contributed to another study, on T cells of mothers and their children.

The sample was blood. These TCRs come from a boy between 10 and 17 years old in good health.

This clonotype was recorded at least ten times. Here the CDR3 DNA reads TGTGCCAGCAGCTTAGTGGCAGGGGCTACGGACATTCAGTACTTC. Its translation: CASSLVAGATDIQYF. The chain links TRBV7-9 to TRBJ2-4; TRBD1 is a possible D gene (6 bases). The germline CDR1 and CDR2 sequences are SEHNR and FQNEAQ (reference sequence). The CDR3 contains 15 residues. V shed 1 base and J shed 8 bases, with 15 bases lying between them.

This clonotype appeared a few times. The CDR3 DNA follows: TGTGCCAGCAGCCAGGGGCATTTAACGCTCTCTGGGGCCAACGTCCTGACTTTC. Its translation is CASSQGHLTLSGANVLTF. The gene calls are TRBV7-9 and TRBJ2-6; D is possibly TRBD1 (6 bases). V shed 5 bases and J shed 0 bases, with 17 bases lying between them. Germline loops: CDR1 SEHNR, CDR2 FQNEAQ (reference sequence). CDR3 length: 18 amino acids.

The chain has TRBV12-3 or TRBV12-4 and TRBJ2-3, with D unresolved. This CDR3 is 13 amino acids long. The V gene lost 4 bases and the J gene lost 13 bases, with 18 bases spanning the gap. The CDR3 protein is CASSYPGTDAEYF. The CDR3, as DNA: TGTGCCAGCAGTTACCCAGGCACAGATGCGGAGTATTTT.

The gene calls are TRBV29-1 and TRBJ2-5; 15 bases fit TRBD2. The V and J ends lost 3 bases and 4 bases, in that order; junction bases with no gene match: 9. The length of the CDR3 is 17 residues. Germline V lookup: CDR1 SQVTM, CDR2 ANQGSEA. The CDR3 spells CSVDWTSGGVGAETQYF. The CDR3 coding sequence is TGCAGCGTTGATTGGACTAGCGGGGGGGTGGGCGCAGAGACCCAGTACTTC.

This chain joins TRBV30 and TRBJ2-7; 8 bases map to TRBD2. This CDR3 has 14 amino acids. Losses at the gene ends were 2 bases for V and 0 bases for J; bases not matched to a gene: 3. From germline, CDR1 is GTSNPN and CDR2 SVGIG (reference sequence). CDR3 bases: TGTGCCTGGAGTTACGGGGGGGACTCCTACGAGCAGTACTTC. Protein sequence: CAWSYGGDSYEQYF.

As DNA, the CDR3 is TGTGCCAGCAGAAGACCTAGCGGGGGGAACACCGGGGAGCTGTTTTTT. The encoded protein is CASRRPSGGNTGELFF. The chain joins TRBV6-2 or TRBV6-3 to TRBJ2-2; 10 nucleotides match TRBD2. The CDR3 totals 16 residues. The V gene's germline CDR1 is MNHEY and CDR2 SVGEGT. Unmatched junction bases numbered 5, after V lost 6 bases and J lost 1 base.

This clonotype appeared a single time. A read error is possible here, since a much larger clone lies one base away. No conserved phenylalanine or tryptophan ends this CDR3, so it is likely a read error. This chain joins TRBV5-6 and TRBJ1-5, with D unclear. The V and J ends lost 0 bases and 7 bases respectively, with 2 bases between them. Germline loops: CDR1 SGHDT, CDR2 YYEEEE. CDR3 length equals 11 residues. The CDR3 DNA is TGTGCCAGCAGCTTGGCCCAGCCCCAGCATCTT. Its translation is CASSLAQPQHL.

The chain has TRBV5-1 and TRBJ2-3; D is possibly TRBD1 or TRBD2 (5 bases each). CDR3 length equals 13 residues. Germline V gene sequence: CDR1 SGHRS, CDR2 YFSETQ. The ends were cut back, 3 bases at V and 9 bases at J, with 14 bases in the middle. In DNA, the CDR3 is TGCGCCAGCAGCTACGCCGGGACGGGCACGCAGTATTTT. It codes for CASSYAGTGTQYF. Using reference TRBV5-1 and TRBJ2-3 for the parts outside the CDR3, the full variable domain is KAGVTQTPRYLIKTRGQQVTLSCSPISGHRSVSWYQQTPGQGLQFLFEYFSETQRNKGNFPGRFSGRQFSNSRSEMNVSTLELGDSALYLCASSYAGTGTQYFGPGTRLTVL.

Only a few counts were recorded for this clonotype. The chain joins TRBV29-1 to TRBJ2-5, with unresolved D. The CDR3 sequence is 13 residues long. V was trimmed by 3 bases and J by 2 bases, leaving 10 bases between them. Germline lookup yields CDR1 SQVTM and CDR2 ANQGSEA. This chain's CDR3 is CSVDLTVQETQYF. As DNA, the CDR3 is TGCAGCGTTGACCTGACGGTGCAAGAGACCCAGTACTTC.

This chain joins TRBV7-2 and TRBJ2-3, with D unresolved. Trimming shortened V by 5 bases and J by 0 bases, and 9 bases separated the two germline ends. Germline values: CDR1 SGHTA, CDR2 FQGNSA. The CDR3 extends over 14 amino acids. This CDR3 reads CASSPAASTDTQYF. The CDR3 nucleotides are TGTGCCAGCAGCCCGGCAGCAAGCACAGATACGCAGTATTTT. The complete variable domain, with remaining parts taken from reference TRBV7-2 and TRBJ2-3, reads GAGVSQSPSNKVTEKGKDVELRCDPISGHTALYWYRQSLGQGLEFLIYFQGNSAPDKSGLPSDRFSAERTGGSVSTLTIQRTQQEDSAVYLCASSPAASTDTQYFGPGTRLTVL.

This clonotype was seen a few times. The rearrangement joins TRBV11-3 to TRBJ2-5; 7 nucleotides line up with TRBD2. The CDR3 sequence is 15 residues long. V was pared by 5 bases and J by 5 bases, with 11 bases of the junction left unmatched. CDR1 SGHNT and CDR2 YENEEA come from the germline V gene. The CDR3 nucleotides are TGTGCCAGCAGCCCGAGCGGGACCCCTCGGGAGACCCAGTACTTC. Encoded protein: CASSPSGTPRETQYF.

This clonotype was seen more than once but under ten times. This chain uses TRBV5-1 with TRBJ2-7; 7 positions match TRBD2. This CDR3 has 15 amino acids. Germline V CDR1 and CDR2: SGHRS, YFSETQ. V was clipped by 7 bases and J by 6 bases; unmatched bases: 16. The DNA for the CDR3 is TGCGCCAGCCCCCTAATCAGGCAGCGGGAAGTCGAGCAGTACTTC. This codes for CASPLIRQREVEQYF.

This clonotype was counted only a few times. The chain combines TRBV28 with TRBJ1-1, with 8 bases lining up with TRBD1. V was pared by 5 bases and J by 7 bases, with 27 bases of the junction left unmatched. CDR3 length: 20 residues. CDR1 MDHEN and CDR2 SYDVKM come from the germline V gene. The CDR3 coding sequence is TGTGCCAGCAGTGATCCGGGACAGGTCCTTCGTAGAAGGCGTCGTATTGAAGCTTTCTTT. Encoded protein: CASSDPGQVLRRRRRIEAFF.